This passage covers 2 T cell receptor beta chains from one sample sequenced in a study of tumor-infiltrating lymphocytes in primary liver carcinoma (dated by TCRdb to about 2017). Sequencing instrument: Illumina HiSeq 2500. Starting from 450 to 500 ng total RNA, TCRbeta-specific cDNA was produced by reverse transcription with a constant-region primer and ProtoScript II reverse transcriptase. Three nested multiplex PCR rounds, following a slightly modified ARM-PCR procedure, were used to build the TCRbeta libraries. Multiplex TRBV1-TRBV30 forward primers and a Cbeta reverse primer were used in the first two PCR rounds, each of which was run for around 10 cycles. Starting from the raw public reads, TCRdb applied fastp trimming at Q25, assembled clones with MiXCR and retained in-frame beta chains. Rows are unified per CDR3 protein, each entry keeping the most common DNA and genes. Across this sample there are about 310,000 distinct CDR3 sequences, with 45% to 70% seen only once. Of the sample, 15% to 20% falls within the top ten clones.

Blood RNA was extracted from unsorted whole blood using TRIzol reagent, and germline DNA was obtained with the DNeasy Blood & Tissue kit. The specimen sequenced was peripheral blood. Receptors originate from a woman aged 25-40 years with primary liver carcinoma and hepatitis B virus infection.

The J gene is TRBJ2-7, the V gene TRBV7-2; 8 bases are a match to TRBD2. Per germline, CDR1 SGHTA and CDR2 FQGNSA. The V gene end was trimmed by 2 bases and the J gene end by 3 bases; junction bases not matched to a gene: 3. The CDR3 has 14 amino acids. The CDR3 region has the DNA TGTGCCAGCAGCTTACGGGAGGGTCGCTACGAGCAGTACTTC. It encodes CASSLREGRYEQYF.

The sample holds a few counts of this clonotype. The chain joins TRBV12-3 or TRBV12-4 to TRBJ2-6; TRBD1 aligns across 8 bases. V lost 5 bases and J lost 2; bases outside the gene matches: 2. This CDR3 region has 15 residues. CDR3 in amino acids: CASSAGGAGANVLTF. As DNA, the CDR3 is TGTGCCAGCAGTGCAGGGGGCGCTGGGGCCAACGTCCTGACTTTC.